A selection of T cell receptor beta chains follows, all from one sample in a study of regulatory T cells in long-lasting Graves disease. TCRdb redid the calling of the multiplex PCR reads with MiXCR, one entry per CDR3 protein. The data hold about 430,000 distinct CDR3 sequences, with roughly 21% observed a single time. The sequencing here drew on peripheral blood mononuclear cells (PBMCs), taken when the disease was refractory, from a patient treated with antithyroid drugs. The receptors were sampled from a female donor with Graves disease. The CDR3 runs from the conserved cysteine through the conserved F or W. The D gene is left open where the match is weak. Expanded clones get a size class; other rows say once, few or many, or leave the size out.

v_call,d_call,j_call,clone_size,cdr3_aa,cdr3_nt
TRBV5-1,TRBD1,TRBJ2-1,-,CASSKTGFDEQFF,TGCGCCAGCAGCAAGACAGGGTTCGATGAGCAGTTCTTC
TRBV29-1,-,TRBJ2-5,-,CSVVPGGETQYF,TGCAGCGTTGTACCGGGTGGGGAGACCCAGTACTTC
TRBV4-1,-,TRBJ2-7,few,CASSPRNTQAYEQYF,TGCGCCAGCAGCCCTCGGAACACGCAAGCCTACGAGCAGTACTTC
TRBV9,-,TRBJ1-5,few,CASSVEDSNQPQHF,TGTGCCAGCAGCGTAGAGGACAGCAATCAGCCCCAGCATTTT
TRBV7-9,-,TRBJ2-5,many,CASSLGGDETQYF,TGTGCCAGCAGCTTGGGGGGTGATGAGACCCAGTACTTC
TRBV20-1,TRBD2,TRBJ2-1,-,CSATRLAASYNEQFF,TGCAGCGCCACCAGACTAGCGGCCTCCTACAATGAGCAGTTCTTC
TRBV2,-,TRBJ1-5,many,CASSVTLNQPQHF,TGTGCCAGCAGTGTTACCTTAAATCAGCCCCAGCATTTT
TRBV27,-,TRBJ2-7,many,CASAYEQYF,TGTGCCAGCGCGTACGAGCAGTACTTC
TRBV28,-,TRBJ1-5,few,CASRDTDRSNQPQHF,TGTGCCAGCAGGGATACAGACAGGAGCAATCAGCCCCAGCATTTT
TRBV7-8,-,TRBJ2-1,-,CASSFRRDSYNEQFF,TGTGCCAGCAGCTTTCGACGGGACTCCTACAATGAGCAGTTCTTC
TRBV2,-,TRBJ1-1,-,CASSVSGTEAFF,TGTGCCAGCAGTGTTTCGGGTACTGAAGCTTTCTTT
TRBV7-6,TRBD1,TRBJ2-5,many,CASSLTGVRETQYF,TGTGCCAGCAGCCTCACAGGGGTACGGGAGACCCAGTACTTC
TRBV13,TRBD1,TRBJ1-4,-,CASSVTGTGGEKLFF,TGTGCCAGCAGCGTAACCGGGACAGGGGGTGAAAAACTGTTTTTT
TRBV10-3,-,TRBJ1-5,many,CAIGQSNQPQHF,TGTGCCATCGGACAGTCCAATCAGCCCCAGCATTTT
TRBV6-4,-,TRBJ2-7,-,CASSRTTTYEQYF,TGTGCCAGCAGCAGGACTACGACCTACGAGCAGTACTTC
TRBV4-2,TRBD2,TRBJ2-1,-,CASSQEGRDYTYYNEQFF,TGTGCCAGCAGCCAAGAAGGTCGGGACTACACATATTACAATGAGCAGTTCTTC
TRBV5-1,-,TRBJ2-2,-,CASSFVLGDTGELFF,TGCGCCAGCAGCTTTGTTCTAGGAGACACCGGGGAGCTGTTTTTT
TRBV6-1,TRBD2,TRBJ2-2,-,CASSGGLAGGPDWGELFF,TGTGCCAGCAGTGGGGGACTAGCGGGAGGGCCGGATTGGGGGGAGCTGTTTTTT
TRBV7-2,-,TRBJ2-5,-,CASSSTLSRETQYF,TGTGCCAGCAGCTCAACTCTCTCCCGGGAGACCCAGTACTTC
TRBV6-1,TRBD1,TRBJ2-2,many,CASSYRGQGTGELFF,TGTGCCAGCAGCTACAGGGGACAGGGGACCGGGGAGCTGTTTTTT
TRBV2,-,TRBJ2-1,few,CASGSLLNNEQFF,TGTGCCAGCGGGAGTTTGTTGAACAATGAGCAGTTCTTC
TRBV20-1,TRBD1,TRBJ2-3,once,CSAIGQERTDTQYF,TGCAGTGCTATCGGACAGGAAAGGACAGATACGCAGTATTTT
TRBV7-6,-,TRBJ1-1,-,CASSLAPGTEAFF,TGTGCCAGCAGCTTAGCGCCCGGCACTGAAGCTTTCTTT
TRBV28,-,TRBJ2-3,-,CASSPEGEGGTDTQYF,TGTGCCAGCAGCCCGGAGGGGGAGGGCGGCACAGATACGCAGTATTTT
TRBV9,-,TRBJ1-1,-,CASSVVWENTEAFF,TGTGCCAGCAGCGTAGTTTGGGAGAACACTGAAGCTTTCTTT
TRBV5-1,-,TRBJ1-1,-,CASSFYRGSLNTEAFF,TGCGCCAGCAGCTTTTACCGAGGAAGTTTGAACACTGAAGCTTTCTTT
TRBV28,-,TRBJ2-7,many,CASSQAAYEQYF,TGTGCCAGCAGCCAGGCAGCCTACGAGCAGTACTTC
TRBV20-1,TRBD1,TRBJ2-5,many,CSAPNRGSRVGETQYF,TGCAGTGCTCCAAACAGGGGAAGTAGAGTCGGAGAGACCCAGTACTTC
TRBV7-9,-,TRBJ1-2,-,CASSLVGAADGYTF,TGTGCCAGCAGCTTAGTAGGGGCGGCTGATGGCTACACCTTC
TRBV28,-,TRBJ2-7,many,CASSSSGASRTYEQYF,TGTGCCAGCAGTTCCTCCGGGGCGAGCAGGACCTACGAGCAGTACTTC
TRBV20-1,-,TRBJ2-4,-,CSARDPLGLDLQYF,TGCAGTGCTAGAGATCCGCTAGGCCTCGACCTTCAGTACTTC
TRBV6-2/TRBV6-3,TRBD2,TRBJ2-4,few,CASSYWAGVSNIQYF,TGTGCCAGCAGTTACTGGGCGGGAGTGTCAAACATTCAGTACTTC
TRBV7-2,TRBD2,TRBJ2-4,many,CASSPLAGMTNIQYF,TGTGCCAGCAGCCCCCTAGCGGGAATGACTAACATTCAGTACTTC
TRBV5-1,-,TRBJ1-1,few,CASSQKGLSTEAFF,TGCGCCAGCAGCCAGAAGGGCCTATCCACTGAAGCTTTCTTT
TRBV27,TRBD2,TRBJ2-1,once,CASTPVGGGRLYNEQFF,TGTGCCAGCACCCCTGTGGGGGGGGGAAGACTCTACAATGAGCAGTTCTTC
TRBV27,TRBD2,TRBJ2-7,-,CATQEREGLIHEQYF,TGTGCGACACAGGAGAGGGAGGGCCTTATCCACGAGCAGTACTTC
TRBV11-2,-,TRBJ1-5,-,CASSTYSDSNQPQHF,TGTGCCAGCAGCACTTATTCAGATAGCAATCAGCCCCAGCATTTT
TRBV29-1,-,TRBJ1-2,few,CSVEDLRGHGYTF,TGCAGCGTTGAAGATCTCAGGGGCCATGGCTACACCTTC
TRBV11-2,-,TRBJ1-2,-,CASSLDIGEPGDYGYTF,TGTGCCAGCAGCTTAGATATAGGGGAGCCCGGGGACTATGGCTACACCTTC
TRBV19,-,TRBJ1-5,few,CASSRRGEVYSNQPQHF,TGTGCCAGTAGTCGGCGCGGGGAGGTATATAGCAATCAGCCCCAGCATTTT
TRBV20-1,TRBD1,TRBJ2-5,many,CSAREHRGRETQYF,TGCAGTGCTAGAGAGCACAGGGGGCGAGAGACCCAGTACTTC
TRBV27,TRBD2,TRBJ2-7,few,CASSLGGRIYEQYF,TGTGCCAGCAGTTTAGGCGGGAGAATATACGAGCAGTACTTC
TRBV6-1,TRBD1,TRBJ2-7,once,CASSYDALGTGPHEQYF,TGTGCCAGCAGTTACGACGCCCTTGGGACAGGTCCCCACGAGCAGTACTTC
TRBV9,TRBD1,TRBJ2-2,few,CASSLDGQGARSTGELFF,TGTGCCAGCAGCCTAGATGGACAGGGGGCAAGGAGCACCGGGGAGCTGTTTTTT
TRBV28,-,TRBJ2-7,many,CASTLGGGLSSYEQYF,TGTGCCAGCACCTTAGGGGGGGGACTCAGCTCCTACGAGCAGTACTTC
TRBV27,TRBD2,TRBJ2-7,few,CASASGNPHEQYF,TGTGCCAGCGCTAGCGGGAACCCCCACGAGCAGTACTTC
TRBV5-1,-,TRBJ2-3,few,CASSLAPGESTDTQYF,TGCGCCAGCAGCTTGGCTCCGGGAGAGAGCACAGATACGCAGTATTTT